This passage covers 18 T cell receptor beta chains from one sample sequenced in a study of blood T cell repertoires in COVID-19 (dated by TCRdb to about 2020). Libraries came from the immunoSEQ multiplex PCR assay. In its TCRdb copy, this immuneACCESS table keeps in-frame sequences only and misses some clones. Where compared with another copy, unresolved V genes explain less than half of these, and the others have no known cause. This sample comprises roughly 52,000 clones, roughly 80% of them detected only once. The biggest ten clones account for roughly 6.4% of the sample. The sample comprised peripheral blood. These receptors were taken from a human donor in a cohort sampled during active or convalescent COVID-19.

V is TRBV5-1 and J is TRBJ2-7, with 10 bases identical to TRBD2. The CDR3 contains 15 residues. J was trimmed by 3 bases and V by 1 base; bases with no gene match: 4. Germline values: CDR1 SGHRS, CDR2 YFSETQ. CDR3 coding DNA: TGCGCCAGCAGCTTGACTAGCGGGGCGTACTACGAGCAGTACTTC. This sequence encodes CASSLTSGAYYEQYF.

The rearrangement uses TRBV6-2 or TRBV6-3 and TRBJ2-3; TRBD2 matches at 9 bases. In germline, CDR1 is MNHEY, CDR2 SVGEGT. V dropped 2 bases and J dropped 0; count of bases not matched to a gene: 3. This CDR3 comprises 16 residues. CDR3 loop: CASSYGLAGSTDTQYF. In nucleotides, the CDR3 is TGTGCCAGCAGTTACGGGCTAGCGGGGAGCACAGATACGCAGTATTTT.

This clone was found once. Relative to the germline gene, one junction end is altered; a read error may explain this. The chain is built from TRBV7-7 and TRBJ1-6; the D gene is possibly TRBD1 (6 bases). The CDR3 is made up of 15 amino acids. Germline V gives CDR1 SSHAT, CDR2 FNYEAQ (reference sequence). The CDR3 loop reads CASSLAGHQVRTLHF. DNA for the CDR3: TGTGCTAGCAGCTTAGCGGGACACCAAGTTAGGACCCTCCACTTT.

The chain links TRBV4-2 to TRBJ2-1, with D maybe TRBD2 (6 bases). Germline assignment: CDR1 LGHNA and CDR2 YNFKEQ. This CDR3 region has 16 residues. V lost 0 bases and J lost 2, with 11 bases in between. The CDR3 is CASSQDSGEAYNEQFF. CDR3 bases: TGTGCCAGCAGCCAAGATTCCGGGGAGGCCTACAATGAGCAGTTCTTC.

This clone was counted between two and nine times. The CDR3 protein is CATSDTIGGTGELFF. In DNA form, the CDR3 reads TGTGCCACCAGTGACACGATTGGGGGGACCGGGGAGCTGTTTTTT. The chain employs TRBV24-1 and TRBJ2-2; maybe TRBD2 (6 bases). The CDR3 is 15 amino acids. Germline CDR1 and CDR2: KGHDR and SFDVKD. V gave up 4 bases and J gave up 5 bases, with 13 bases separating them.

For the CDR3, the DNA is TGTGCCAGCCTACGACAGCCACAGGGAAACACTGAAGCTTTCTTT. Translated: CASLRQPQGNTEAFF. The chain joins TRBV27 to TRBJ1-1; D is possibly TRBD1 (6 bases). The germline V gene encodes CDR1 MNHEY and CDR2 SMNVEV (reference sequence). The CDR3 is made up of 15 amino acids. V lost 8 bases and J 2 bases, leaving 18 bases between the germline ends.

This clone was seen a single time. The chain joins TRBV6-6 to TRBJ1-5, with D possibly matching TRBD1 (5 bases). Trimming cost V 8 bases and J 0 bases, with 17 bases left between them. This CDR3 is 16 amino acids long. CDR1 and CDR2 (germline): MNHNY, SVGAGI (reference sequence). DNA of the CDR3: TGTGCCAGCCTTATGGGCGGGACTTATAGCAATCAGCCCCAGCATTTT. It is translated as CASLMGGTYSNQPQHF.

The rearrangement joins TRBV12-3 or TRBV12-4 to TRBJ1-1; TRBD1 matches 7 bases. This CDR3 has 13 amino acids. Trimming took 7 bases from V and 1 from J; bases not matched to a gene: 3. The CDR3 nucleotides read TGTGCCAGCATGGACAGGACGAACACTGAAGCTTTCTTT. Translated, it gives CASMDRTNTEAFF.

The chain has TRBV9 and TRBJ2-7; tentatively, D is TRBD2 (7 bases). Germline V gene sequence: CDR1 SGDLS, CDR2 YYNGEE. V was pared by 0 bases and J by 4 bases, with 17 bases between. The CDR3 runs 16 residues. The CDR3: CASSVAGGAGSYEQYF. The CDR3 bases are TGTGCCAGCAGCGTAGCGGGGGGCGCAGGGAGTTACGAGCAGTACTTC.

This chain links TRBV18 with TRBJ2-2; TRBD2 is a possible D gene (5 bases). Germline assignment: CDR1 KGHSH and CDR2 LQKENI. The CDR3 runs to 17 residues. Trimming took 2 bases from V and 5 from J, leaving 18 bases between them. CDR3 protein: CASSPLVRRWNTGELFF. The CDR3 DNA is TGTGCCAGCTCACCATTGGTCCGGAGGTGGAATACCGGGGAGCTGTTTTTT.

This clone was recorded once. The CDR3, as DNA: TGTGCCAGCAGTGAAAGACTAGCTAATGAGCAGTTCTTC. Its translation: CASSERLANEQFF. This sequence joins TRBV25-1 and TRBJ2-1; 7 bases fit TRBD2. The CDR3 runs 13 residues. The germline V gene encodes CDR1 MGHDK and CDR2 SYGVNS. After removal of 2 bases from V and 7 bases from J, the junction contained 2 bases not matched to a gene.

The chain joins TRBV4-1 to TRBJ2-3; maybe TRBD2 (6 bases). This CDR3 comprises 16 residues. The germline CDR1 and CDR2 sequences are MGHRA and YSYEKL. Trimming removed 4 bases from V and 5 bases from J, with 19 bases in between. The CDR3 nucleotides read TGCGCCAGCAGCCCCGGGACCGCGGTAGCGGTAGATACGCAGTATTTT. Amino acids: CASSPGTAVAVDTQYF.

This clone was seen a handful of times. The rearrangement uses TRBV2 and TRBJ2-6; D perhaps matches TRBD2 (6 bases). Looked up from germline, CDR1 is SNHLY and CDR2 is FYNNEI. The CDR3 consists of 15 residues. The ends were cut back, 1 base at V and 3 bases at J, with 7 bases in the middle. The CDR3 loop is CASSEEGGGANVLTF. The CDR3 nucleotides read TGTGCCAGCAGTGAAGAGGGAGGTGGGGCCAACGTCCTGACTTTC.

The CDR3 here is CASSSRANTGELFF. DNA of the CDR3: TGTGCCAGCAGCAGCAGGGCGAACACCGGGGAGCTGTTTTTT. The chain couples TRBV7-9 to TRBJ2-2; perhaps TRBD1 as D (5 bases). CDR3 length: 14 amino acids. The germline V gene has CDR1 SEHNR and CDR2 FQNEAQ (reference sequence). Trimming shortened V by 5 bases and J by 0 bases, and 7 bases separated the two germline ends.

V gene TRBV7-2 combines with J gene TRBJ2-5; 11 positions agree with TRBD1. The V segment lost 3 bases and the J segment 10 bases; nucleotides outside the gene matches: 4. The CDR3 covers 13 residues. Germline V gene sequence: CDR1 SGHTA, CDR2 FQGNSA. The CDR3 DNA reads as TGTGCCAGCAGCTTCCCGGGACAGGGGGTCCAGTACTTC. It codes for CASSFPGQGVQYF.

DNA of the CDR3: TGTGCCAGCAGCCCGGGACAGGGGATCGGCTACACCTTC. Translation: CASSPGQGIGYTF. This chain uses TRBV25-1 with TRBJ1-2; 10 bases map to TRBD1. Trimming at V came to 6 bases and at J to 8 bases, leaving 6 bases not matched to a gene. The CDR3 loop spans 13 amino acids. The V gene's germline CDR1 is MGHDK and CDR2 SYGVNS.

The gene calls are TRBV14 and TRBJ1-2; D perhaps matches TRBD1 (5 bases). CDR1 and CDR2 (germline): SGHDN, FVKESK. The CDR3 runs 13 residues. V was pared by 6 bases and J by 12 bases, with 20 bases between. DNA for the CDR3: TGTGCCAGCAGTTTCGGGACTCCGGTCCAGCACACCTTC. It specifies CASSFGTPVQHTF.

The chain has TRBV4-1 and TRBJ2-2; D perhaps matches TRBD1 (5 bases). The germline V and J ends were trimmed by 0 bases and 6 bases, with 11 bases remaining between them. Looked up from germline, CDR1 is MGHRA and CDR2 is YSYEKL. The CDR3 has 15 residues. The CDR3, as DNA: TGCGCCAGCAGCCAAGATGGGGCCAACGCCGGGGAGCTGTTTTTT. Its translation: CASSQDGANAGELFF.